The TCR beta chain under discussion was sequenced for a study of blood T cells in healthy people across ages (dated by TCRdb to 2014 to 2015). Background on the whole study: In model experiments, roughly one uniquely barcoded TCR beta cDNA molecule per two T cells was captured by template switching. The study measured age-related changes in TCR beta repertoire diversity using deep sequencing normalized with unique cDNA molecular identifiers. The donors were divided into four age groups: young (average around 17 years), middle-aged (about 40), aged (about 62) and long-lived (approximately 74). To avoid experimental bias, donors of different ages were randomly spread across the sequencing lanes. Using the same blood draw, the study looked at two additional independent replicas of 1 million unique cDNA reads for two donors, one aged 18 to 29 and the other aged 80 or older.

The paper as a whole reports these results and caveats: Since profiling was done on bulk unsorted PBMCs, naive and antigen-experienced compartments could not be conclusively compared. There was a strong correlation between observed TCR beta diversity and the percentage of naive T cells measured by flow cytometry. Observed TCR beta diversity per million T cells fell roughly linearly with age, and a significant reduction was already apparent by age around 39. Compared with the aged group, more naive CD4+ T cells, fewer expanded clones and increased TCR diversity were shown by the long-lived group, suggesting age selection. Estimates of total diversity from one million sequenced T cells were regarded as lower bounds and underestimates. The CMV infection status of donors was not known, potentially confounding age-related changes in expanded clonotypes.

Library preparation used 5' RACE. These reads were obtained on an Illumina HiSeq 2500. The second PCR ran for roughly 7 to 12 cycles and used a J-beta primer mix along with a sample-barcoded 5' primer. Each TCR beta cDNA molecule received a unique molecular identifier from a template-switch 5' adaptor carrying 12 random nucleotides. Each sample yielded at least 2.5 million CDR3-containing paired-end reads. The Mint cDNA synthesis kit, primed by a TRBC-specific oligonucleotide, was used to synthesize first-strand cDNA from all RNA. Following uracil-DNA glycosylase treatment, all cDNA underwent a first 18-cycle PCR with the universal primers M1SS and BC2_uni_R. Regarding the original processing steps: For normalization, 1 million high-quality reads, each with a distinct molecular identifier, were randomly selected from each sample. Reads sharing molecular identifiers were discarded rather than binned into consensus sequences. MiTCR, run with a Q25 quality threshold and the strictest error-elimination algorithm, handled CDR3 identification, clonotype clustering and error correction. A nonparametric unseen species model with Euler transformation was used to estimate lower-bound total TCR beta diversity. The public reads were run again by TCRdb, first through fastp at Q25 and then through MiXCR, and only productive beta chains were kept. One record per CDR3 amino acid sequence lists the most common genes and DNA. Here the V and J calls rest on TCRdb's processing, not on the authors' analysis. This sample is represented by about 1,000,000 distinct CDR3 sequences; 40% to 45% of them were singletons. Of the sample, under 20% falls within the top ten clones.

The donors were roughly 40 Caucasian individuals from Russia, aged roughly 6 to 100 years, who were systemically healthy. Ten milliliters of peripheral blood were drawn from each donor into EDTA-treated Vacutainer tubes. PBMCs were isolated by Ficoll-Paque density-gradient centrifugation, with at least 7 million obtained per sample. Trizol reagent was used to extract total RNA from the PBMCs, yielding at least 5.5 micrograms per sample. The percentages of naive CD45RAhigh/CD27high T cells were determined by flow cytometry on a PBMC aliquot from every donor. The germline V gene provides CDR1 SGHVS and CDR2 FQNEAQ. The CDR3 runs 16 amino acids, cysteine and phenylalanine included. This entry keeps only the CDR3 DNA: 48 bases, framed from base 1. Trimming takes 1 base from V and 2 bases from J, and the germline ends sit 15 bases apart. A remark on this clonotype: What antigen it recognizes has not been identified. Base quality data are lacking; no much larger clone is found one base away.

The TCR was taken from an older woman in good health. The specimen sequenced was blood. The chain uses TRBV7-8 and TRBJ2-7; a weak D assignment points to TRBD2 (5 bases agree). The DNA sequence reads TGTGCCAGCAGCTTAGAGAGGGTTTCCCTTACCTACGAGCAGTACTTC. Protein translation: CASSLERVSLTYEQYF.